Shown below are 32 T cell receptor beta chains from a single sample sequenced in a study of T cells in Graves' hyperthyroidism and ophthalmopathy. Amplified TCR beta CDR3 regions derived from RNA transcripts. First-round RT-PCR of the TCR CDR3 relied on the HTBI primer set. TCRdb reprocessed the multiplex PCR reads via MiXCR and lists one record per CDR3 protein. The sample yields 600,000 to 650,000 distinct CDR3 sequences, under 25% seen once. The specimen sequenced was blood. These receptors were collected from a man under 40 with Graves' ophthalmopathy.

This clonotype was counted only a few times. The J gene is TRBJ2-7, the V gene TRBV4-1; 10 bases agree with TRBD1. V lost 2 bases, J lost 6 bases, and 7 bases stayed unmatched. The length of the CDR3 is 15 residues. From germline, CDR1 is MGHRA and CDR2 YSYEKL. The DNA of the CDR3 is TGCGCCAGCAGCCAATTATACCGGGACAGGGGCGAGCAGTACTTC. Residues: CASSQLYRDRGEQYF.

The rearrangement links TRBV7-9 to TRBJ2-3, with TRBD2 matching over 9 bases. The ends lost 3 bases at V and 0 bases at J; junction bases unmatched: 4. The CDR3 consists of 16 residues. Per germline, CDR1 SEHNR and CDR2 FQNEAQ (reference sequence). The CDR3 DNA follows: TGTGCCAGCAGCTTCCAAGCGGGAGGTAGCACAGATACGCAGTATTTT. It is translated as CASSFQAGGSTDTQYF.

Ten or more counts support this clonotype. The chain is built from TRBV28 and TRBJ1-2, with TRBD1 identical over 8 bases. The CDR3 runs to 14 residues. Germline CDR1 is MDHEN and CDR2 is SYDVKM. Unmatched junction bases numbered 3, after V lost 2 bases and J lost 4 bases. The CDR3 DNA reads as TGTGCCAGCAGTTTACCTGACAGGGGCTATGGCTACACCTTC. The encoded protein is CASSLPDRGYGYTF.

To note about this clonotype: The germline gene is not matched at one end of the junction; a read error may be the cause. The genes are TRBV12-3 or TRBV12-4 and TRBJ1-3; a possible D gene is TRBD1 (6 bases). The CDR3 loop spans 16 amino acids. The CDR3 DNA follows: TGTGCCATCAGTGAACAGGGTTGGAACTCTGGAAACACCATATATTTT. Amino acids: CAISEQGWNSGNTIYF.

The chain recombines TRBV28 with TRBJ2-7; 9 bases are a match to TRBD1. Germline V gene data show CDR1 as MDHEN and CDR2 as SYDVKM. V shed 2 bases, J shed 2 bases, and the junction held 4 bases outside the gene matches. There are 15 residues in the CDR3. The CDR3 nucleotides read TGTGCCAGCAGTTTAGCGGACAGGGGCGCCTACGAGCAGTACTTC. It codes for CASSLADRGAYEQYF.

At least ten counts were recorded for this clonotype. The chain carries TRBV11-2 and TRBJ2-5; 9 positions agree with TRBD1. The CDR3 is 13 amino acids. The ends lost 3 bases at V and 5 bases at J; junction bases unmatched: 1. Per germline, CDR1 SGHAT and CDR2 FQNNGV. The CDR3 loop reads CASSFTGGETQYF. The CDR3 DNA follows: TGTGCCAGCAGCTTTACAGGGGGCGAGACCCAGTACTTC. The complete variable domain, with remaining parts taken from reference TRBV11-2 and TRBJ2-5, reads EAGVAQSPRYKIIEKRQSVAFWCNPISGHATLYWYQQILGQGPKLLIQFQNNGVVDDSQLPKDRFSAERLKGVDSTLKIQPAKLEDSAVYLCASSFTGGETQYFGPGTRLLVL.

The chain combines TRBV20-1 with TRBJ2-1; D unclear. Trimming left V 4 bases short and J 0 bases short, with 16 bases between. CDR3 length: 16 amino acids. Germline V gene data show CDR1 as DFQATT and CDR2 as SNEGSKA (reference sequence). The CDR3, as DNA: TGCAGTGCTATCCCTTCGACGGGCGTCTCCTACAATGAGCAGTTCTTC. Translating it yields CSAIPSTGVSYNEQFF.

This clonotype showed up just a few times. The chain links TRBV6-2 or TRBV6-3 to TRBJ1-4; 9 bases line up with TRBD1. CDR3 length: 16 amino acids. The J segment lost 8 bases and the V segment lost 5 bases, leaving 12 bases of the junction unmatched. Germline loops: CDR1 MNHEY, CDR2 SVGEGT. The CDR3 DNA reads TGTGCCAGCAGTCTTCGACAGACAGGGGGACGGGAAAAACTGTTTTTT. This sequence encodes CASSLRQTGGREKLFF.

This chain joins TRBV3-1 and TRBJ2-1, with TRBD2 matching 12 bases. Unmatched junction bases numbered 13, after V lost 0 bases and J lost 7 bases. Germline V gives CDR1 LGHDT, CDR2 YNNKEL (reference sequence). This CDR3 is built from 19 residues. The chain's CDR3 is CASSQESPSGRALVNEQFF. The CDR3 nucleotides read TGTGCCAGCAGCCAAGAAAGTCCTAGCGGGAGGGCCCTCGTTAATGAGCAGTTCTTC.

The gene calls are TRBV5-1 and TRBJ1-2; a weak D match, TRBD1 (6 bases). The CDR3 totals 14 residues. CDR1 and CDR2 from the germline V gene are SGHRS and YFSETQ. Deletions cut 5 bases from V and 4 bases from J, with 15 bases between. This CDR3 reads CASSLQGWGYGYTF. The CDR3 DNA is TGCGCCAGCAGTTTACAGGGTTGGGGCTATGGCTACACCTTC.

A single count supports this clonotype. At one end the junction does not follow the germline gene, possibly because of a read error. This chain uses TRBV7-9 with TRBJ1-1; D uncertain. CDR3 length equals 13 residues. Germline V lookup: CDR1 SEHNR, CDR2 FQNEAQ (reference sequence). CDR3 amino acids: CASSPQLNTEALF. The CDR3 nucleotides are TGTGCCAGCAGCCCACAGCTGAACACTGAAGCTCTCTTT.

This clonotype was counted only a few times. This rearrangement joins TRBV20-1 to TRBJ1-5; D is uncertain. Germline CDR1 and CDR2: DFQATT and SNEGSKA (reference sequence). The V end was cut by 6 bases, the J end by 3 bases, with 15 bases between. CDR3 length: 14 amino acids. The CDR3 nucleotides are TGCAGTGCCCCCGCGAGGGCCTACAATCAGCCCCAGCATTTT. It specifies CSAPARAYNQPQHF.

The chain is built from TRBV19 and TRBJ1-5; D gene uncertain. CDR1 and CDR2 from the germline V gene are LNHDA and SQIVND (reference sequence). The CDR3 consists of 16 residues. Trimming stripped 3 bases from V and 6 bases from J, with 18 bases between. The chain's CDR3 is CASSMRDTPGGQPQHF. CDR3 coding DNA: TGTGCCAGTAGTATGAGAGACACCCCCGGAGGTCAGCCCCAGCATTTT.

The CDR3 nucleotides read TGTGCCAGCAGTCCACCGACCCCCCAGGGGGGCGAGCAGTACTTC. Translated: CASSPPTPQGGEQYF. The chain combines TRBV12-3 or TRBV12-4 with TRBJ2-7; weak D call: TRBD1 (7 bases). The CDR3 consists of 15 residues. The V end was cut by 5 bases, the J end by 6 bases, with 20 bases between.

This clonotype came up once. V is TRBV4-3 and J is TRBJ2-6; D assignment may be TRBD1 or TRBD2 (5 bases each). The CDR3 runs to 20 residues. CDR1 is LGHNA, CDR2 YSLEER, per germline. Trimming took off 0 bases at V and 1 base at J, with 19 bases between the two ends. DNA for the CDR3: TGCGCCAGCAGCCAAGATAGCATCGGGACCCTGAAGTCTGGGGCCAACGTCCTGACTTTC. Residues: CASSQDSIGTLKSGANVLTF.

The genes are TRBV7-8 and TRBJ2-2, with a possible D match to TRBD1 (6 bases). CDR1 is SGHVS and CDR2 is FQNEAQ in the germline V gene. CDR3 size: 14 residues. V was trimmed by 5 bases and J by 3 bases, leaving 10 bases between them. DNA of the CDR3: TGTGCCAGCAGCCGGGACACCCACACCGGGGAGCTGTTTTTT. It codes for CASSRDTHTGELFF.

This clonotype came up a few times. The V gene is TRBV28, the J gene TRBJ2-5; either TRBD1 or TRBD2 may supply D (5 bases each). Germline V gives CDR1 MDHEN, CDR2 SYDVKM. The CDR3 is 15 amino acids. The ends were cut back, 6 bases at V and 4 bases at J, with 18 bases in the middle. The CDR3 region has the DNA TGTGCCAGCAGCCGAGGGGAGAGTAGAGGAGAGACCCAGTACTTC. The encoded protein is CASSRGESRGETQYF.

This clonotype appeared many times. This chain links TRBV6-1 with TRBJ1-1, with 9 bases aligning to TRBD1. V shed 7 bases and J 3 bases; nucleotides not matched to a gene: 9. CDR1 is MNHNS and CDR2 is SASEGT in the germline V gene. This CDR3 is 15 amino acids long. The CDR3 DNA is TGTGCCAGCACCTCGGGGACAGGGCTGCACACTGAAGCTTTCTTT. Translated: CASTSGTGLHTEAFF.

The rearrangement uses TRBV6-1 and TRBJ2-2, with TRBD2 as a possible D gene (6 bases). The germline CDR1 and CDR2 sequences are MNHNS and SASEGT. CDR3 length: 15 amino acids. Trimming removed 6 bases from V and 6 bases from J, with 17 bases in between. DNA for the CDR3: TGTGCCAGCAGCTTACACGGGAGTAGGTCCGGGGAGCTGTTTTTT. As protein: CASSLHGSRSGELFF.

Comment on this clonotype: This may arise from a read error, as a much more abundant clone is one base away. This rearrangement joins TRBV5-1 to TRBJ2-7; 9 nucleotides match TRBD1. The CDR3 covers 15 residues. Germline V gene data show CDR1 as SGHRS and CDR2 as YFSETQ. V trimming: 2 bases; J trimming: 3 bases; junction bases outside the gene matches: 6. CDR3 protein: CASSLIPGQGYEQYF. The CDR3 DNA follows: TGCGCCAGCAGCTTAATCCCGGGACAGGGCTACGAGCAGTACTTC.

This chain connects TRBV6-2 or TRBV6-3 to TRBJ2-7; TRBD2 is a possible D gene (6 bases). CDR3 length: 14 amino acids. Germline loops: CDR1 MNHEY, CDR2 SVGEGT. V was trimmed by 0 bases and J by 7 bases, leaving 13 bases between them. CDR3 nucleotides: TGTGCCAGCAGTTACTCGAGGGACTCGGGTGAGCAGTACTTC. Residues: CASSYSRDSGEQYF.

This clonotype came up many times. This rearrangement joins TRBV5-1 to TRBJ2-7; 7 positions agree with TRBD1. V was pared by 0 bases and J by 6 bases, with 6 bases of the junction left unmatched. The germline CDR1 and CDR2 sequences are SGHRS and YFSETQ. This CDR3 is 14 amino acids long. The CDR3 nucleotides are TGCGCCAGCAGCTTGGGGGACAGCGGCTCCGAGCAGTACTTC. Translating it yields CASSLGDSGSEQYF.

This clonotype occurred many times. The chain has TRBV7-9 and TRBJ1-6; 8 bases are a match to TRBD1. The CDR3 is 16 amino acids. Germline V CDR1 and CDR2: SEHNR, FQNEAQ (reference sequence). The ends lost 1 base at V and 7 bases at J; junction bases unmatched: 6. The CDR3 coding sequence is TGTGCCAGCAGCTTAGGGACAGGGACCAAGAATTCACCCCTCCACTTT. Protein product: CASSLGTGTKNSPLHF.

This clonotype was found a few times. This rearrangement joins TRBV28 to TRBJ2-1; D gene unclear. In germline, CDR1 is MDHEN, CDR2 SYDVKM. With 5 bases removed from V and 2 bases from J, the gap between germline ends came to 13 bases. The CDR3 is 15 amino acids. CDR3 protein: CASSTLYETYNEQFF. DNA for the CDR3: TGTGCCAGCAGTACCCTCTATGAGACCTACAATGAGCAGTTCTTC. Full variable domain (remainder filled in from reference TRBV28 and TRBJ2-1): DVKVTQSSRYLVKRTGEKVFLECVQDMDHENMFWYRQDPGLGLRLIYFSYDVKMKEKGDIPEGYSVSREKKERFSLILESASTNQTSMYLCASSTLYETYNEQFFGPGTRLTVL.

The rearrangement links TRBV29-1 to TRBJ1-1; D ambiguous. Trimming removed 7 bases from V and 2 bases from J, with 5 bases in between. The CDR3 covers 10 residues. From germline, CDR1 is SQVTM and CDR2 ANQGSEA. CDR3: CSGYNTEAFF. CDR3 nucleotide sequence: TGCAGCGGATATAACACTGAAGCTTTCTTT.

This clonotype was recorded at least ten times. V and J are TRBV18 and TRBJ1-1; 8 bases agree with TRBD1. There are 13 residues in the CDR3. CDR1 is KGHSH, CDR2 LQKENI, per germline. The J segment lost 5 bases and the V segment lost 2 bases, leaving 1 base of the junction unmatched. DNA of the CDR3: TGTGCCAGCTCACCAAACAGGGGGACTGAAGCTTTCTTT. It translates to CASSPNRGTEAFF.

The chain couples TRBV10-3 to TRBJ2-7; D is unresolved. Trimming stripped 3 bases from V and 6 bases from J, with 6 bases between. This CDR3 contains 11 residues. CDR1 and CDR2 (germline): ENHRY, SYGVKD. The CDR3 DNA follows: TGTGCCATCAGTGAAGGTGCCGAGCAGTACTTC. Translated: CAISEGAEQYF.

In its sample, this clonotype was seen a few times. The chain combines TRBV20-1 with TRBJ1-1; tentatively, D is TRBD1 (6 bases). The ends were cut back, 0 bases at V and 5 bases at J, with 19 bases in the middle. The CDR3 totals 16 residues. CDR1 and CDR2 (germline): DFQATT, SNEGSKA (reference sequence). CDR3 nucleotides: TGCAGTGCTAGAGATTTCTACCCGGGGGCTGGTACTGAAGCTTTCTTT. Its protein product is CSARDFYPGAGTEAFF.

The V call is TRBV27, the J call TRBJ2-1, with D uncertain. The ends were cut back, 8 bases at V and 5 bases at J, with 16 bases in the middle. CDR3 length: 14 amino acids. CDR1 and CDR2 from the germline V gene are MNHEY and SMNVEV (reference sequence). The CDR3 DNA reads TGTGCCAGCGGATCCGTCTTCGAGAACAATGAGCAGTTCTTC. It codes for CASGSVFENNEQFF.

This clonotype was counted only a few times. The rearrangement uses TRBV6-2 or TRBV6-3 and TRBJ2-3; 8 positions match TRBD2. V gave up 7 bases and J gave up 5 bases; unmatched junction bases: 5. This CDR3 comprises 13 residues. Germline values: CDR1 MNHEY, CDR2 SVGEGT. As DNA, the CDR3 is TGTGCCAGCATGGGACTAGGAGGAGATACGCAGTATTTT. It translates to CASMGLGGDTQYF.

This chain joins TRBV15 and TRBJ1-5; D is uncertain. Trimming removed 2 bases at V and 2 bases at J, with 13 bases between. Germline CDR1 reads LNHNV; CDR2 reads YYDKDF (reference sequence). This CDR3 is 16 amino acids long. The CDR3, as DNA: TGTGCCACCAGCAGAAAGGCAACGGCCGGCAATCAGCCCCAGCATTTT. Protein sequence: CATSRKATAGNQPQHF.

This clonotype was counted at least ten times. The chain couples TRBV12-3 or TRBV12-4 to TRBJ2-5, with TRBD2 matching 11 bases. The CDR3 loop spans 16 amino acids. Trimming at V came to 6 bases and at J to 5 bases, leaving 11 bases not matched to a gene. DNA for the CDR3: TGTGCCAGCAGGGCTCTAGCGGGAGGAGGCGAGGAGACCCAGTACTTC. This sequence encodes CASRALAGGGEETQYF.